This T cell receptor beta chain appears in the sequencing data of a study of blood T cell repertoires in COVID-19 (dated by TCRdb to 2020 to 2021). With regard to the full study: Collaborator samples came from the United States, Italy and Spain and covered acute and convalescent phases of COVID-19. The material from the prospective study consisted of cDNA or gDNA derived from T cells, B-cell-depleted T cells, or PBMCs. Subjects who had been exposed to COVID-19, were actively infected with it, or had recovered from it provided the deeply sampled blood TCRbeta repertoires that made up the dataset. The repertoires were released in a freely available public database meant as a resource for research on the immune response to SARS-CoV-2. The samples were drawn from two sources: the first 160 participants of the ongoing ImmuneRACE study, and some 1,300 subjects contributed by 6 global collaborators. Nearly every sample came with metadata listing a de-identified subject ID, COVID-19 status, age in years and sex. Where available, HLA class I and class II types were obtained from metadata supplied by the sample provider rather than from assay-based typing. Points the paper makes about the study in general: The amount of clinical and demographic metadata varied by source and participant and was provided uncurated.

This clone has only one observation. The specificity of this receptor is unknown. Per-nucleotide qualities are absent, and no much larger clonotype sits a single base away. One collaborating source in Seattle enrolled patients during active infection and followed them longitudinally through the course of disease. Collaborating institutions collected whole blood in K2EDTA tubes following their own protocols. For TCRbeta analysis, collaborator samples were shipped as frozen whole blood, as isolated PBMCs, or as DNA extracted from either sample type. The immunoSEQ Assay, a bias-controlled multiplex PCR, was used to amplify TCRbeta CDR3 regions from genomic DNA. Per the source publication's procedure: Nucleated cell counts per sample were estimated from amplification of reference gene primers within the assay. Sequence reads were collapsed and filtered to measure the absolute abundance of every unique TCRbeta CDR3 rearrangement. For each sample, productive Simpson clonality was calculated as the square root of Simpson's diversity index over productive rearrangements. The immuneACCESS repertoire file appears here via TCRdb, limited to in-frame rearrangements. These files lack a portion of the clones; in checked studies, under half of the deficit traces to unresolved V genes, and the cause of the others is not known. The V and J calls and the clone size are those of that table, but D and trimming were determined from the DNA. The sample table shows around 290,000 clones, and roughly 92% are seen once. About 2.2% of the sample rests with the top ten.

CDR1 SGHRS and CDR2 YFSETQ were looked up in the germline V gene. V was cut back by 4 bases and J by 6 bases, leaving a gap of 14 bases between them. Spanning cysteine to phenylalanine, the CDR3 consists of 13 amino acids. Only the CDR3 part of the read is kept: 39 bases, read in frame from the first base. The sequenced sample consisted of peripheral blood. Here the chain combines TRBV5-1 and TRBJ2-7; the D segment could be TRBD1, given 6 matching bases. The receptor comes from a woman under 40 with COVID-19, enrolled during active disease. The CDR3 protein is CASSPDRLGEQYF. Here is the DNA: TGCGCCAGCAGCCCAGACAGGTTGGGCGAGCAGTACTTC.